This T cell receptor (beta chain) was sequenced during a study of early T cells in non-severe SARS-CoV-2 infection. Germline lookup yields CDR1 MNHNY and CDR2 SVGAGI (reference sequence). The germline V and J ends were trimmed by 4 bases and 7 bases, with 13 bases remaining between them. This CDR3 is built from 14 residues. This clonotype was recorded a few times. TCRdb itself ran the 5' RACE reads through MiXCR, one entry per CDR3 protein. Of about 72,000 distinct CDR3 sequences listed, over 8% were seen once; the top ten hold roughly 3.2%. The sequenced sample was whole blood. This chain uses TRBV6-6 with TRBJ1-4; no clear D. This clonotype was obtained from an adult who was a healthcare worker with PCR-confirmed SARS-CoV-2 infection or an uninfected control (not recorded which). CDR3 loop: CASSFDRRREKLFF. CDR3 DNA sequence: TGTGCCAGCAGTTTTGACCGCCGGCGTGAAAAACTGTTTTTT.